These 26 T cell receptor beta chains originate from one sample sequenced in a study of cytomegalovirus exposure and HLA in healthy donors (dated 2017 in TCRdb). Library preparation employed the immunoSEQ multiplex PCR assay. For the multiplex PCR, a mixture combining 60 forward primers for TCR Vbeta segments and 13 reverse primers for TCR Jbeta segments was used. TCRdb obtained this table from immuneACCESS and retained in-frame rearrangements with V and J assigned. These tables miss some clones; where compared with another copy, unresolved V genes account for less than half of the shortfall, and the remainder is unexplained. The sample has some 100,000 clones on record, roughly 80% of them singletons. Over 12% of the sample comes from the top ten. Sequenced material: PBMCs. Source of these receptors: a male donor in good health and CMV-seropositive.

The chain has TRBV7-2 and TRBJ2-7; D is possibly TRBD2 (6 bases). The V end was cut by 6 bases, the J end by 0 bases, with 15 bases between. Germline CDR1 reads SGHTA; CDR2 reads FQGNSA. CDR3 length equals 15 residues. The CDR3 DNA reads TGTGCCAGCAGTCTGGGCGGGGTTTCCTCCTACGAGCAGTACTTC. Protein product: CASSLGGVSSYEQYF.

The gene calls are TRBV25-1 and TRBJ2-1; weak D call: TRBD2 (6 bases). CDR1 is MGHDK, CDR2 SYGVNS, per germline. CDR3 length equals 15 residues. V was cut by 3 bases and J by 4 bases, with 13 bases left in between. CDR3 loop: CASSDRDFTYNEQFF. CDR3 in DNA: TGTGCCAGCAGTGACCGGGACTTCACATACAATGAGCAGTTCTTC.

The chain couples TRBV5-1 to TRBJ2-6, with D perhaps matching TRBD1 (6 bases). From germline, CDR1 is SGHRS and CDR2 YFSETQ. V was pared by 7 bases and J by 2 bases, with 13 bases between. CDR3 size: 15 residues. CDR3 sequence: CASGQTGTGANVLTF. The CDR3 DNA reads TGCGCCAGCGGCCAGACAGGTACTGGGGCCAACGTCCTGACTTTC.

This CDR3 is CASSSRTSGGEPYEQYF. For the CDR3, the DNA is TGTGCCAGCAGCTCTCGGACTAGCGGGGGCGAACCCTACGAGCAGTACTTC. The chain employs TRBV4-2 and TRBJ2-7; 13 bases match TRBD2. The trim removed 5 bases at V and 2 bases at J, leaving 9 bases unmatched. The CDR3 runs to 17 residues. CDR1 is LGHNA, CDR2 YNFKEQ, per germline.

The chain joins TRBV7-2 to TRBJ1-5; no definite D call. CDR1 SGHTA and CDR2 FQGNSA come from the germline V gene. There are 15 residues in the CDR3. Trimming shortened V by 0 bases and J by 4 bases, and 10 bases separated the two germline ends. CDR3 in amino acids: CASSLARASNQPQHF. DNA for the CDR3: TGTGCCAGCAGCTTAGCGAGGGCTTCGAATCAGCCCCAGCATTTT.

The count of this clone is one. J is TRBJ2-5 and V is TRBV7-2, with D unresolved. V was trimmed by 5 bases and J by 2 bases, leaving 12 bases between them. Looked up from germline, CDR1 is SGHTA and CDR2 is FQGNSA. The CDR3 sequence is 14 residues long. For the CDR3, the DNA is TGTGCCAGCAGCCAACAATCCCTGCAAGAGACCCAGTACTTC. As protein: CASSQQSLQETQYF.

The chain recombines TRBV11-3 with TRBJ2-7, with 9 nucleotides matching TRBD1. The germline gives CDR1 SGHNT, CDR2 YENEEA. V lost 3 bases and J lost 2; bases outside the gene matches: 8. The CDR3 is 16 residues long. The CDR3 coding sequence is TGTGCCAGCAGCTTGGGGGCTGGGACAGGGACCTACGAGCAGTACTTC. It yields the protein CASSLGAGTGTYEQYF.

This CDR3 reads CASSLPGLVYEQYF. The DNA for the CDR3 is TGTGCCAGCAGCTTACCGGGACTAGTCTACGAGCAGTACTTC. This chain joins TRBV5-4 and TRBJ2-7; 8 positions match TRBD2. Germline trimming cut 2 bases from V and 3 bases from J; bases unmatched to any gene: 4. The germline gives CDR1 SGHNT, CDR2 YYREEE (reference sequence). The CDR3 totals 14 residues.

The chain employs TRBV7-9 and TRBJ2-3, with TRBD2 identical over 13 bases. This CDR3 has 14 amino acids. Per germline, CDR1 SEHNR and CDR2 FQNEAQ (reference sequence). With V trimmed by 9 bases and J by 2 bases, 2 bases remained unmatched. The CDR3 sequence: CARGTSGNTDTQYF. The CDR3 DNA reads as TGTGCCAGGGGGACTAGCGGGAACACAGATACGCAGTATTTT.

This rearrangement joins TRBV7-9 to TRBJ1-1; D possibly corresponds to TRBD1 (6 bases). With 3 bases removed from V and 1 base from J, the gap between germline ends came to 9 bases. Germline loops: CDR1 SEHNR, CDR2 FQNEAQ (reference sequence). The CDR3 totals 14 residues. CDR3 residues: CASSLVQGNTEAFF. CDR3 sequence (DNA): TGTGCCAGCAGCTTGGTACAGGGGAACACTGAAGCTTTCTTT.

This chain connects TRBV5-1 to TRBJ1-4, with 12 positions matching TRBD1. The germline gives CDR1 SGHRS, CDR2 YFSETQ. The length of the CDR3 is 17 residues. With V trimmed by 2 bases and J by 2 bases, 4 bases remained unmatched. In nucleotides, the CDR3 is TGCGCCAGCAGCTTCATGGGACAGGGGGCGACTAATGAAAAACTGTTTTTT. It is translated as CASSFMGQGATNEKLFF.

The chain recombines TRBV5-6 with TRBJ1-1, with D perhaps matching TRBD1 (6 bases). Germline V gives CDR1 SGHDT, CDR2 YYEEEE. This CDR3 has 14 residues. Trimming shortened V by 1 base and J by 5 bases, and 12 bases separated the two germline ends. CDR3 residues: CASSLIQGGTEAFF. Here the CDR3 DNA reads TGTGCCAGCAGCTTGATACAGGGTGGGACTGAAGCTTTCTTT. Full variable domain (remainder filled in from reference TRBV5-6 and TRBJ1-1): DAGVTQSPTHLIKTRGQQVTLRCSPKSGHDTVSWYQQALGQGPQFIFQYYEEEERQRGNFPDRFSGHQFPNYSSELNVNALLLGDSALYLCASSLIQGGTEAFFGQGTRLTVV.

In regard to this clone: This specimen includes other DNA sequences encoding the same CDR3. The chain combines TRBV5-8 with TRBJ1-5; D might be TRBD1 (6 bases). In germline, CDR1 is SGHTS, CDR2 YDEGEE. The CDR3 runs 16 residues. Trimming left V 3 bases short and J 9 bases short, with 22 bases between. CDR3 loop: CASSSLGAGESRPQHF. For the CDR3, the DNA is TGTGCCAGCAGCTCCTTGGGGGCTGGAGAATCGCGGCCCCAGCATTTT.

CDR3 sequence reads: CASTSRRVGGLSEKKQFF. DNA for the CDR3: TGCGCCAGCACCTCCCGGAGGGTAGGGGGCCTCAGTGAGAAAAAGCAGTTCTTC. The V call is TRBV4-3, the J call TRBJ2-1; the D gene is possibly TRBD1 (7 bases). The CDR3 length is 18 residues. Trimming took off 7 bases at V and 11 bases at J, with 33 bases between the two ends. Germline CDR1 and CDR2: LGHNA and YSLEER.

The chain uses TRBV6-1 and TRBJ2-5; TRBD1 might be the D (6 bases). Trimming cost V 6 bases and J 4 bases, with 18 bases left between them. Germline values: CDR1 MNHNS, CDR2 SASEGT. This CDR3 comprises 15 residues. The CDR3 loop reads CASSLRDTVLETQYF. CDR3 DNA: TGTGCCAGCAGCCTCCGGGACACGGTATTAGAGACCCAGTACTTC.

The rearrangement links TRBV5-1 to TRBJ2-2; D remains unclear. Trimming left V 4 bases short and J 2 bases short, with 9 bases between. This CDR3 is 14 amino acids long. Germline V gene lookup returns CDR1 SGHRS and CDR2 YFSETQ. CDR3: CASSDDINTGELFF. The CDR3 bases are TGCGCCAGCAGCGATGACATCAACACCGGGGAGCTGTTTTTT.

The rearrangement uses TRBV10-3 and TRBJ2-1, with TRBD2 matching over 11 bases. The V and J ends lost 7 bases and 0 bases, in that order; junction bases with no gene match: 8. This CDR3 has 17 residues. The V gene's germline CDR1 is ENHRY and CDR2 SYGVKD. This chain's CDR3 is CAIKPSGGQSSYNEQFF. The CDR3 DNA sequence: TGTGCCATCAAGCCTAGCGGGGGGCAGAGCTCCTACAATGAGCAGTTCTTC.

The chain employs TRBV9 and TRBJ2-5; D is perhaps TRBD1 (5 bases). Germline lookup yields CDR1 SGDLS and CDR2 YYNGEE. V was trimmed by 0 bases and J by 0 bases, leaving 9 bases between them. The CDR3 contains 15 residues. CDR3 loop: CASSVVQGNQETQYF. The DNA of the CDR3 is TGTGCCAGCAGCGTAGTTCAGGGCAACCAAGAGACCCAGTACTTC.

The CDR3 loop reads CASSDGQGNYGYTF. For the CDR3, the DNA is TGTGCCAGCTCAGACGGACAGGGGAACTATGGCTACACCTTC. This chain joins TRBV18 and TRBJ1-2; TRBD1 matches at 9 bases. The CDR3 spans 14 residues. Germline-derived CDR1 and CDR2 are KGHSH and LQKENI. The J segment lost 2 bases and the V segment lost 5 bases, leaving 3 bases of the junction unmatched.

Here the CDR3 reads CASTPPGNTEAFF. CDR3 bases: TGTGCCAGCACCCCCCCAGGGAACACTGAAGCTTTCTTT. The chain couples TRBV7-9 to TRBJ1-1; D unresolved. V lost 7 bases to trimming and J lost 1 base, with 10 bases between them. CDR1 is SEHNR, CDR2 FQNEAQ, per germline (reference sequence). The CDR3 covers 13 residues.

The gene calls are TRBV9 and TRBJ2-5; possibly TRBD1 for D (6 bases). Germline V gives CDR1 SGDLS, CDR2 YYNGEE. There are 13 residues in the CDR3. Trimming removed 2 bases from V and 2 bases from J, with 7 bases in between. DNA of the CDR3: TGTGCCAGCAGCGTCGGACAGCAAGAGACCCAGTACTTC. It codes for CASSVGQQETQYF.

This chain links TRBV10-1 with TRBJ2-7; 7 nucleotides agree with TRBD1. Germline V lookup: CDR1 WNHNN, CDR2 SYGVQD (reference sequence). The V gene end was trimmed by 3 bases and the J gene end by 6 bases; junction bases not matched to a gene: 8. The CDR3 loop spans 14 amino acids. CDR3 DNA sequence: TGCGCCAGCAGTGATCTGACAGGGTCGGGCGAGCAGTACTTC. It codes for CASSDLTGSGEQYF.

The V gene is TRBV2, the J gene TRBJ2-7; 11 bases map to TRBD2. Per germline, CDR1 SNHLY and CDR2 FYNNEI. This CDR3 is built from 15 residues. J was trimmed by 4 bases and V by 6 bases; bases with no gene match: 8. Here the CDR3 DNA reads TGTGCCAGCAGGCTTACTAGCGGGGGTGGGTACGAGCAGTACTTC. This codes for CASRLTSGGGYEQYF.

This chain links TRBV6-5 with TRBJ2-5; 8 bases map to TRBD2. With V trimmed by 7 bases and J by 3 bases, 7 bases remained unmatched. CDR3 length: 14 amino acids. Germline V lookup: CDR1 MNHEY, CDR2 SVGAGI. The CDR3 spells CASTSPGGEETQYF. The DNA of the CDR3 is TGTGCCAGCACCTCACCGGGGGGGGAAGAGACCCAGTACTTC.

The chain combines TRBV25-1 with TRBJ2-7, with 7 bases that match TRBD1. CDR1 and CDR2 from the germline V gene are MGHDK and SYGVNS. The CDR3 runs to 12 residues. Trimming cost V 10 bases and J 3 bases; bases outside gene matches: 6. The CDR3 region has the DNA TGTGCCACGGGGCAGGGGGTCTACGAGCAGTACTTC. Translated: CATGQGVYEQYF.

V gene TRBV7-9 combines with J gene TRBJ2-1; TRBD1 might be the D (8 bases). CDR1 is SEHNR, CDR2 FQNEAQ, per germline (reference sequence). The CDR3 runs 14 residues. The ends were cut back, 8 bases at V and 4 bases at J, with 15 bases in the middle. In DNA form, the CDR3 reads TGTGCCAGCGAACAGGGGGGGGGTTACAATGAGCAGTTCTTC. This sequence encodes CASEQGGGYNEQFF.